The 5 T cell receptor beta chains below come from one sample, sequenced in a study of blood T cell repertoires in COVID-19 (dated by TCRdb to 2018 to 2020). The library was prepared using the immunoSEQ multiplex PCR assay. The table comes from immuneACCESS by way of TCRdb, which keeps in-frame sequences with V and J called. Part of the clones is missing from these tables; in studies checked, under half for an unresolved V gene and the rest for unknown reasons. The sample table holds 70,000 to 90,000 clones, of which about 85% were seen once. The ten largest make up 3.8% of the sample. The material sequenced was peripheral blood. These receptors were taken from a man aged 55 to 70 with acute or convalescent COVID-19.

The CDR3 loop is CAWRKDRVSGNTIYF. As DNA, the CDR3 is TGTGCCTGGAGGAAGGACAGGGTATCGGGAAACACCATATATTTT. This sequence joins TRBV30 and TRBJ1-3; 8 nucleotides match TRBD1. From germline, CDR1 is GTSNPN and CDR2 SVGIG (reference sequence). V trimming: 3 bases; J trimming: 4 bases; junction bases outside the gene matches: 8. This CDR3 spans 15 amino acids.

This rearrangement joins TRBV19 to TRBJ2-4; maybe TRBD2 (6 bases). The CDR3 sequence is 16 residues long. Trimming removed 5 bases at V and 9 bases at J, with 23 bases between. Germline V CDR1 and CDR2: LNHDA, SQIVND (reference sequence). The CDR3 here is CASSAPRSAGLGIQYF. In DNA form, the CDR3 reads TGTGCCAGTAGTGCCCCGAGGAGCGCGGGGCTTGGCATTCAGTACTTC.

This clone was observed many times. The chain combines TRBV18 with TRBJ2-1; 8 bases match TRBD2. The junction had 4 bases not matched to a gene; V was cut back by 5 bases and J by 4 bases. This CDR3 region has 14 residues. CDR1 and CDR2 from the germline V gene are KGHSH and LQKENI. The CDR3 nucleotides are TGTGCCAGCTCAGCAAGCGGGAGTTACAATGAGCAGTTCTTC. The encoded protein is CASSASGSYNEQFF.

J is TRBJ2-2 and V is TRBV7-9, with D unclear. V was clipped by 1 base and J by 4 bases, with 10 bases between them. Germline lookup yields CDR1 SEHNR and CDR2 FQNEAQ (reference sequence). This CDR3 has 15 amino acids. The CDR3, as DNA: TGTGCCAGCAGCTTAGAGCGAGTAAGCACCGGGGAGCTGTTTTTT. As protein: CASSLERVSTGELFF.

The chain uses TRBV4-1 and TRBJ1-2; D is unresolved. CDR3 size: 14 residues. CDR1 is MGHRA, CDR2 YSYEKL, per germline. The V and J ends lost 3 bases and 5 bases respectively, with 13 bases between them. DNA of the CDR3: TGCGCCAGCAGCCAGGACGAGGGAGGTTATGGCTACACCTTC. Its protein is CASSQDEGGYGYTF.